This TCR beta chain appears in the sequencing data of a study of CD8+ T cells in alopecia areata. This clone has more than one count but fewer than ten. Its antigen remains unknown. Germline trimming cut 5 bases from V and 5 bases from J; bases unmatched to any gene: 12. Germline CDR1 SEHNR, CDR2 FQNEAQ (reference sequence). The CDR3 totals 16 residues. Sequencing used cDNA as its template, made by extracting RNA and reverse transcribing it. Libraries were prepared by immunoSEQ multiplex PCR; TCRdb keeps only in-frame clonotypes and omits some of them. This sample yields more than 130,000 clones, of which around four fifths are seen a single time; around a quarter belongs to the top ten. Study outcomes and limitations: In scalp and blood, many expanded lesional clones persisted during tofacitinib.

Regarding treatment: oral pan-JAK inhibitor, 5-10 mg twice daily. The source is a human donor with alopecia areata. The genes are TRBV7-9 and TRBJ2-5; 9 bases agree with TRBD2. The sample in question was CD8+ T cells sorted from blood, obtained at week 4, from a patient treated with tofacitinib. The CDR3 reads CASSIRAGGVEETQYF. DNA of the CDR3: TGTGCCAGCAGCATAAGAGCGGGGGGAGTTGAGGAGACCCAGTACTTC.